This TCR beta chain was sequenced during a study of OX40 agonist ivuxolimab in advanced cancers. Study results and caveats: Several nonresponders also turned out to have low normalized T-cell clonal expansion.

Clones were read by immunoSEQ multiplex PCR, and TCRdb kept only the in-frame ones, dropping some. The repertoire consists of 60,000 to 75,000 clones, with more than 70% occurring once and the leading ten covering approximately 6.1%. About this clone itself: Its antigen is still unknown.

The ends lost 3 bases at V and 0 bases at J; junction bases unmatched: 5. The CDR3 extends over 16 amino acids. Germline values: CDR1 SNHLY, CDR2 FYNNEI. The chain recombines TRBV2 with TRBJ1-3; 7 bases match TRBD1. The sequences come from CD4+ or CD8+ T cells sorted from blood, collected in a trial of the OX40 agonist ivuxolimab. The clonotype was recovered from an adult with an advanced solid tumor such as melanoma, head and neck, liver or kidney cancer. CDR3 bases: TGTGCCAGCAGTGATCTACAGGGGAGCTCTGGAAACACCATATATTTT. The encoded protein is CASSDLQGSSGNTIYF.